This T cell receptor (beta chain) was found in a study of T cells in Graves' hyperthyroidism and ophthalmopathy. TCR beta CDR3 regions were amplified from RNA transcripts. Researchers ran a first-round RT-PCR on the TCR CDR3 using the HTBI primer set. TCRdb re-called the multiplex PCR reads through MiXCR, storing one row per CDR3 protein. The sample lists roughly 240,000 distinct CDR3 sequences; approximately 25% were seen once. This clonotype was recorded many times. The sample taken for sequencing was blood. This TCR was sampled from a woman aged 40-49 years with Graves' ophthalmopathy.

The CDR3 sequence: CASALWDRPRGGSNQPQHF. CDR3 bases: TGTGCCAGCGCCCTTTGGGACAGGCCGAGGGGGGGGAGCAATCAGCCCCAGCATTTT. The chain couples TRBV19 to TRBJ1-5, with TRBD1 matching 8 bases. V shed 9 bases and J 1 base; nucleotides not matched to a gene: 20. Germline V CDR1 and CDR2: LNHDA, SQIVND (reference sequence). This CDR3 has 19 amino acids.